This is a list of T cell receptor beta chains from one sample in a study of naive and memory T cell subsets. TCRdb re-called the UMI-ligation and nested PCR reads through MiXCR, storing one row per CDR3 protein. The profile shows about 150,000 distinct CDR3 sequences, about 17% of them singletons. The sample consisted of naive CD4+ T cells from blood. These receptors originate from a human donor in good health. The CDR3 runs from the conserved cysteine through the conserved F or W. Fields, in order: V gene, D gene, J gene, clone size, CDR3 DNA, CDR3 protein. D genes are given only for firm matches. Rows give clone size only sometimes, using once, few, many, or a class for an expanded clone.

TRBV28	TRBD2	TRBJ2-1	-	TGTGCCAGCAGTGCGGGACTAGCGTTCGATGAGCAGTTCTTC	CASSAGLAFDEQFF
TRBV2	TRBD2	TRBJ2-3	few	TGTGCCAGCGGGGGACTAGCGAGCACAGATACGCAGTATTTT	CASGGLASTDTQYF
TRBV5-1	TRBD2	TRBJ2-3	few	TGCGCCAGCAGCACGGGACTAGCGGGAGGTTCCGATACGCAGTATTTT	CASSTGLAGGSDTQYF
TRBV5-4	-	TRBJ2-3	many	TGTGCCAGCAGCTTGGCGGCAGGGAGCTCAGATACGCAGTATTTT	CASSLAAGSSDTQYF
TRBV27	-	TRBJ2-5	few	TGTGCCAGTCGGGCAGGGAGTGAGACCCAGTACTTC	CASRAGSETQYF
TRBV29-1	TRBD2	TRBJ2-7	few	TGCAGCGTTGGGACTAGCGGGAGGGCCCCATACGAGCAGTACTTC	CSVGTSGRAPYEQYF
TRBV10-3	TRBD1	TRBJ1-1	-	TGTGCCACATATAGCGGACAGGGCCAGATGAACACTGAAGCTTTCTTT	CATYSGQGQMNTEAFF
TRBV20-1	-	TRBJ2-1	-	TGCAGTGCTAGACCCAGCGGAGCCTACAATGAGCAGTTCTTC	CSARPSGAYNEQFF
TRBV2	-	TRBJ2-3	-	TGTGCCTTCCCAGGCACAGATACGCAGTATTTT	CAFPGTDTQYF
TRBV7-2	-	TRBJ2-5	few	TGTGCCAGCAGCTTAGGTGCCGGCTTACTCGCGGTCCAAGAGACCCAGTACTTC	CASSLGAGLLAVQETQYF
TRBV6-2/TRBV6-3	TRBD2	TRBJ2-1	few	TGTGCCAGCAGTTTGACTAGCGGAGCCTACAATGAGCAGTTCTTC	CASSLTSGAYNEQFF
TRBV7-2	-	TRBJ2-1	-	TGTGCCAGCAGCTTAACATCTAGCTCCTACAATGAGCAGTTCTTC	CASSLTSSSYNEQFF
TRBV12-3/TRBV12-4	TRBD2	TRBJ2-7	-	TGTGCCAGCAGTTTCGAGGCGGGAGGGGATCGGTACGAGCAGTACTTC	CASSFEAGGDRYEQYF
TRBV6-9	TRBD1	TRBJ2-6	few	TGTGCCAGCAGTTCGGGACAGAGCTTCTCTGGGGCCAACGTCCTGACTTTC	CASSSGQSFSGANVLTF
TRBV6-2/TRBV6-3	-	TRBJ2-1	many	TGTGCCAGCAGTAACTACGACATCTCCCCGTACAATGAGCAGTTCTTC	CASSNYDISPYNEQFF
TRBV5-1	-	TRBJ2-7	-	TGCGCCAGCAGCTCCGACGGAGTTTACGAGCAGTACTTC	CASSSDGVYEQYF
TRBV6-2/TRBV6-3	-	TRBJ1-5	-	TGTGCCAGCAGAGAAGAACAGGGCAACAATCAGCCCCAGCATTTT	CASREEQGNNQPQHF
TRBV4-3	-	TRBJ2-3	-	TGCGCCAGCAGCCCTGATTTAGCGGCATCTACGCAGTATTTT	CASSPDLAASTQYF
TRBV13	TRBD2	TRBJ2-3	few	TGTGCCAGCAGCTACAGCGGGGAGACAGATACGCAGTATTTT	CASSYSGETDTQYF
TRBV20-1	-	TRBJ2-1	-	TGCAGTGCTAGAACCAGCGGAGCCTACAATGAGCAGTTCTTC	CSARTSGAYNEQFF
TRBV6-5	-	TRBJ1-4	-	TGTGCCAGCAGTTACTCAGGGGCAACTAATGAAAAACTGTTTTTT	CASSYSGATNEKLFF
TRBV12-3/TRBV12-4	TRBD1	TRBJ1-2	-	TGTGCCAGCAGTACGACAGGGCATGGCTACACCTTC	CASSTTGHGYTF
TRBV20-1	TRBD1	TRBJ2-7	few	TGCAGTGCTAAGAACAGGGGTTCCTACGAGCAGTACTTC	CSAKNRGSYEQYF
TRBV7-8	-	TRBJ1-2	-	TGTGCCAGCAGCTTAGCACAGGTTGACTATGGCTACACCTTC	CASSLAQVDYGYTF
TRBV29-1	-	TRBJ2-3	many	TGCAGCGTTGTGGTAGGCCCTCCCGGGACAGATACGCAGTATTTT	CSVVVGPPGTDTQYF
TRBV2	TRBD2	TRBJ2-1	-	TGTGCCAGCAGTGGTCCTAGCGGAGGCTACAATGAGCAGTTCTTC	CASSGPSGGYNEQFF
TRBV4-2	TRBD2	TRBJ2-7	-	TGTGCCAGCAGCCAAACAAGCGGGGCGGGGAGCGAGCAGTACTTC	CASSQTSGAGSEQYF
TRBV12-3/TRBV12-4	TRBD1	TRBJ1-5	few	TGTGCCAGCACCAACTGGGACAGGGAGAATCAGCCCCAGCATTTT	CASTNWDRENQPQHF
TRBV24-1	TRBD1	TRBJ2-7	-	TGTGCCACCAGTGACTCCCGACAGGGCTCCTACGAGCAGTACTTC	CATSDSRQGSYEQYF
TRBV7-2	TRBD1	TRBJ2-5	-	TGTGCCAGCAGCAAACGGGACAGACAAGAGACCCAGTACTTC	CASSKRDRQETQYF
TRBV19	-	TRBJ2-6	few	TGTGCCAGTACTCCCCGACAGTCGTCCTGGGCCAACGTCCTGACTTTC	CASTPRQSSWANVLTF
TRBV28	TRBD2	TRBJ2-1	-	TGTGCCAGCAGTCCCATGGGACTAGCGGGGAATGAGCAGTTCTTC	CASSPMGLAGNEQFF
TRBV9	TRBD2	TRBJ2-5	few	TGTGCCAGCAGCGTGGGACTATTCCAAGAGACCCAGTACTTC	CASSVGLFQETQYF
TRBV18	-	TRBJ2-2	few	TGTGCCAGCTCACCCCCGCCGAGCGGGGAGCTGTTTTTT	CASSPPPSGELFF
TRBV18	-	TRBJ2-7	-	TGTGCCAGCTCATCTGACACCTACGAGCAGTACTTC	CASSSDTYEQYF
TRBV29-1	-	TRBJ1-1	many	TGCAGCGCCCTTGACATCACCACTGAAGCTTTCTTT	CSALDITTEAFF
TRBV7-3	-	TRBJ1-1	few	TGTGCCAGCAGCCAATTCGGACGGCAGACGAACACTGAAGCTTTCTTT	CASSQFGRQTNTEAFF
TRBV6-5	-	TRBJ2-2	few	TGTGCCAGCAGGATGGGGGGTACCGGGGAGCTGTTTTTT	CASRMGGTGELFF
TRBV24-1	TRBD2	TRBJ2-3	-	TGTGCCACCAGTGATTTAGGACTAGTGTCAGATACGCAGTATTTT	CATSDLGLVSDTQYF